This T cell receptor (beta chain) was sequenced for a study of T cell repertoires in ileal Crohn's disease. Whole-study context: At postoperative colonoscopy, neoterminal ileum biopsies were taken as M6.

Using immunoSEQ multiplex PCR, the repertoire was profiled, and TCRdb retains in-frame clones only, with some absent. The sample yields more than 60,000 clones, 85% to 90% seen once. This CDR3 spans 15 amino acids. V lost 5 bases to trimming and J lost 1 base; unmatched junction nucleotides: 4. Germline V gives CDR1 SGHTA, CDR2 FQGNSA. Time point here: neoterminal ileum biopsy at postoperative endoscopy, about 6 months after surgery. The sample comprised ileal tissue. The rearrangement joins TRBV7-2 to TRBJ2-3; TRBD2 matches at 9 bases. The TCR originated in an adult with Crohn's disease. The CDR3 DNA reads TGTGCCAGCAGCCTGATAGCGGGAGGCACAGATACGCAGTATTTT. It specifies CASSLIAGGTDTQYF.